This passage covers 24 T cell receptor beta chains from one sample sequenced in a study of blood T cell repertoires in COVID-19. Libraries were prepared by immunoSEQ multiplex PCR; TCRdb keeps only in-frame clonotypes and omits some of them. This sample yields roughly 220,000 clones, of which roughly 85% are seen a single time; about 2.2% belongs to the top ten. Sequenced sample: peripheral blood. The receptors were gathered from a man aged 30 to 45 who had recovered from COVID-19.

This sequence joins TRBV6-5 and TRBJ1-1, with D maybe TRBD1 (6 bases). The CDR3 runs 14 residues. V was cut by 7 bases and J by 0 bases, with 12 bases left in between. From germline, CDR1 is MNHEY and CDR2 SVGAGI. CDR3 region: CASTPGTLNTEAFF. CDR3 coding DNA: TGTGCCAGCACCCCCGGGACACTGAACACTGAAGCTTTCTTT.

The chain links TRBV3-1 (or the pseudogene TRBV3-2) to TRBJ2-7, with 7 bases that match TRBD1. CDR1 and CDR2 from the germline V gene are LGHDT and YNNKEL (reference sequence). The trim removed 0 bases at V and 3 bases at J, leaving 11 bases unmatched. The CDR3 is 17 amino acids. Written as DNA, the CDR3 is TGTGCCAGCAGCCAAGAGGGACAGACTTACCTAAACTACGAGCAGTACTTC. Translation gives CASSQEGQTYLNYEQYF.

The rearrangement links TRBV10-3 to TRBJ2-6; D gene unclear. Germline V lookup: CDR1 ENHRY, CDR2 SYGVKD. The CDR3 runs to 15 residues. V was cut by 2 bases and J by 4 bases, with 9 bases left in between. CDR3 nucleotides: TGTGCCATCAGTGAGGCAGGTGCAGGGGCCAACGTCCTGACTTTC. Translating gives CAISEAGAGANVLTF.

V gene TRBV4-1 combines with J gene TRBJ2-5; D possibly corresponds to TRBD1 (6 bases). Germline V CDR1 and CDR2: MGHRA, YSYEKL. V was clipped by 4 bases and J by 5 bases, with 20 bases between them. The CDR3 loop spans 16 amino acids. This CDR3 is CASSLFPRGLGETQYF. As DNA, the CDR3 is TGCGCCAGCAGCCTCTTCCCTAGGGGGTTGGGGGAGACCCAGTACTTC.

Details on this clone: At one of its ends the junction is not consistent with the germline gene, which may arise from a read error. The genes are TRBV6-5 and TRBJ2-4; possible D gene TRBD1, 6 bases. The CDR3 is 11 amino acids. CDR1 and CDR2 from the germline V gene are MNHEY and SVGAGI. DNA for the CDR3: TGTGCCAGCTCCCAGAGGGGGTTGGGGCACTTC. It encodes CASSQRGLGHF.

The gene calls are TRBV6-1 and TRBJ1-5; D gene unclear. Germline V CDR1 and CDR2: MNHNS, SASEGT. Deletions cut 6 bases from V and 7 bases from J, with 22 bases between. There are 16 residues in the CDR3. CDR3 DNA sequence: TGTGCCAGCAGGGAAACCCTTTCGAGGTTTCCCCAGCCCCAGCATTTT. Its translation is CASRETLSRFPQPQHF.

The chain carries TRBV4-1 and TRBJ2-7; TRBD1 agrees at 10 bases. The germline gives CDR1 MGHRA, CDR2 YSYEKL. This CDR3 is built from 15 residues. Unmatched junction bases numbered 5, after V lost 3 bases and J lost 3 bases. The CDR3 DNA is TGCGCCAGCAGCCAGGGGGGGACAGGGGACTACGAGCAGTACTTC. It codes for CASSQGGTGDYEQYF.

The chain links TRBV7-2 to TRBJ2-7; tentative D call: TRBD1 (5 bases). CDR1 and CDR2 (germline): SGHTA, FQGNSA. The CDR3 extends over 14 amino acids. The V end lost 2 bases, the J end lost 2 bases, and 10 bases lay between the germline ends. The chain's CDR3 is CASSLTAGPYEQYF. The CDR3 nucleotides are TGTGCCAGCAGCTTAACGGCAGGGCCCTACGAGCAGTACTTC.

The gene calls are TRBV12-3 or TRBV12-4 and TRBJ1-5; 7 bases fit TRBD1. This CDR3 is 13 amino acids long. V lost 6 bases, J lost 9 bases, and 8 bases stayed unmatched. CDR3: CASSRTGAWPQHF. The CDR3 DNA sequence: TGTGCCAGCAGCCGGACAGGAGCTTGGCCCCAGCATTTT.

This clone was seen a few times. This rearrangement joins TRBV7-2 to TRBJ1-5; maybe TRBD1 (5 bases). V shed 1 base and J shed 6 bases, with 13 bases lying between them. Germline CDR1 reads SGHTA; CDR2 reads FQGNSA. The CDR3 consists of 15 residues. CDR3 in DNA: TGTGCCAGCAGCTTAGGGGGGAGGGTTGGTCAGCCCCAGCATTTT. Protein: CASSLGGRVGQPQHF. The full variable domain, its missing parts supplied by reference TRBV7-2 and TRBJ1-5, is GAGVSQSPSNKVTEKGKDVELRCDPISGHTALYWYRQSLGQGLEFLIYFQGNSAPDKSGLPSDRFSAERTGGSVSTLTIQRTQQEDSAVYLCASSLGGRVGQPQHFGDGTRLSIL.

The genes are TRBV12-5 and TRBJ1-5; 9 positions match TRBD1. Looked up from germline, CDR1 is LGHNT and CDR2 is FRNRAP. The CDR3 is 16 amino acids. The ends lost 6 bases at V and 5 bases at J; junction bases unmatched: 11. CDR3 nucleotide sequence: TGTGCTAGTGGCACCCCGACAGGGGGGTTTCATCAGCCCCAGCATTTT. Protein product: CASGTPTGGFHQPQHF. The full variable domain, in which reference TRBV12-5 and TRBJ1-5 provide the parts outside the CDR3, is DARVTQTPRHKVTEMGQEVTMRCQPILGHNTVFWYRQTMMQGLELLAYFRNRAPLDDSGMPKDRFSAEMPDATLATLKIQPSEPRDSAVYFCASGTPTGGFHQPQHFGDGTRLSIL.

This clone was seen more than once but under ten times. CDR3 loop: CASSQQGQGQPQHF. CDR3 sequence (DNA): TGTGCCAGCAGCCAACAGGGGCAAGGGCAGCCCCAGCATTTT. The chain has TRBV7-2 and TRBJ1-5; the match to TRBD1 covers 7 bases. V trimming: 5 bases; J trimming: 7 bases; junction bases outside the gene matches: 8. The CDR3 runs 14 residues. Germline CDR1 is SGHTA and CDR2 is FQGNSA.

V is TRBV27 and J is TRBJ2-7; 8 bases align to TRBD1. After removal of 7 bases from V and 1 base from J, the junction contained 3 bases not matched to a gene. This CDR3 contains 13 residues. From germline, CDR1 is MNHEY and CDR2 SMNVEV (reference sequence). This CDR3 is CASKTGASYEQYF. The CDR3 region has the DNA TGTGCCAGCAAGACAGGGGCTTCCTACGAGCAGTACTTC.

The V call is TRBV6-1, the J call TRBJ2-1; D is perhaps TRBD1 (5 bases). The CDR3 loop spans 14 amino acids. With 2 bases removed from V and 1 base from J, the gap between germline ends came to 6 bases. CDR1 and CDR2 from the germline V gene are MNHNS and SASEGT. The CDR3 nucleotides read TGTGCCAGCAGTGAAAGGGGTTCCTACAATGAGCAGTTCTTC. As protein: CASSERGSYNEQFF.

The chain uses TRBV10-3 and TRBJ1-4; D is perhaps TRBD1 (6 bases). The CDR3 runs 14 residues. CDR1 is ENHRY, CDR2 SYGVKD, per germline. The germline V and J ends were trimmed by 3 bases and 8 bases, with 13 bases remaining between them. The CDR3 loop reads CAISDSSTGEKLFF. In DNA, the CDR3 is TGTGCCATCAGTGACTCCTCGACAGGCGAAAAACTGTTTTTT.

The chain carries TRBV3-1 (or the pseudogene TRBV3-2) and TRBJ2-5; TRBD2 matches at 9 bases. This CDR3 spans 17 amino acids. Per germline, CDR1 LGHDT and CDR2 YNNKEL (reference sequence). V was clipped by 0 bases and J by 4 bases; unmatched bases: 9. CDR3 in amino acids: CASSQDSLGLAGETQYF. CDR3 nucleotide sequence: TGTGCCAGCAGCCAAGATTCCCTGGGACTAGCCGGAGAGACCCAGTACTTC.

The gene calls are TRBV11-2 and TRBJ1-1; TRBD1 matches at 10 bases. CDR3 length equals 14 residues. J gave up 6 bases and V 1 base, and 2 bases lay outside the gene matches. From germline, CDR1 is SGHAT and CDR2 FQNNGV. CDR3 amino acids: CASSLGGQGAEAFF. The CDR3 DNA follows: TGTGCCAGCAGCTTAGGCGGACAGGGGGCTGAAGCTTTCTTT.

The chain links TRBV2 to TRBJ2-5, with D possibly matching TRBD2 (5 bases). The germline CDR1 and CDR2 sequences are SNHLY and FYNNEI. V was cut by 0 bases and J by 2 bases, with 10 bases left in between. CDR3 length: 15 residues. CDR3 amino acids: CASSEALGRQETQYF. In DNA form, the CDR3 reads TGTGCCAGCAGTGAAGCGCTAGGGAGACAAGAGACCCAGTACTTC.

The rearrangement links TRBV5-1 to TRBJ2-2, with D perhaps TRBD1 (7 bases). The CDR3 is made up of 14 amino acids. Germline CDR1 SGHRS, CDR2 YFSETQ. V was trimmed by 5 bases and J by 7 bases, leaving 15 bases between them. The CDR3 loop is CASREGALRGELFF. The CDR3 bases are TGCGCCAGCAGGGAGGGGGCCCTTCGCGGGGAGCTGTTTTTT.

V and J are TRBV5-4 and TRBJ2-1; 13 bases are shared with TRBD2. The germline V gene has CDR1 SGHNT and CDR2 YYREEE (reference sequence). Germline trimming cut 7 bases from V and 7 bases from J; bases unmatched to any gene: 8. This CDR3 spans 15 amino acids. The CDR3 DNA reads TGTGCCAGCCCTGGACTAGCGGGGGACCATAATGAGCAGTTCTTC. Encoded protein: CASPGLAGDHNEQFF.

This chain uses TRBV5-4 with TRBJ1-2, with 8 bases that match TRBD1. The CDR3 has 15 residues. V lost 4 bases and J lost 4; bases outside the gene matches: 9. Germline CDR1 is SGHNT and CDR2 is YYREEE (reference sequence). In nucleotides, the CDR3 is TGTGCCAGCAGCCCGGACGGACAGGGAGCCTATGGCTACACCTTC. Translating it yields CASSPDGQGAYGYTF.

This clone showed up just a few times. In nucleotides, the CDR3 is TGTGCCAGTAGTACAGCAGGGGGCCCCTACGAGCAGTACTTC. This gives the protein CASSTAGGPYEQYF. The rearrangement links TRBV19 to TRBJ2-7; 8 bases are shared with TRBD1. Germline CDR1 and CDR2: LNHDA and SQIVND (reference sequence). This CDR3 is built from 14 residues. Trimming removed 4 bases from V and 2 bases from J; junction bases left unmatched: 4.

V is TRBV27 and J is TRBJ1-1; possible D gene TRBD1, 5 bases. CDR1 and CDR2 (germline): MNHEY, SMNVEV (reference sequence). The CDR3 has 14 amino acids. The V end was cut by 3 bases, the J end by 1 base, with 9 bases between. CDR3 sequence: CASSFFGGNTEAFF. In nucleotides, the CDR3 is TGTGCCAGCAGTTTCTTCGGGGGGAACACTGAAGCTTTCTTT.

The chain uses TRBV10-2 and TRBJ2-1, with D unresolved. The V gene's germline CDR1 is WSHSY and CDR2 SAAADI. The CDR3 extends over 11 amino acids. Trimming shortened V by 7 bases and J by 6 bases, and 7 bases separated the two germline ends. The CDR3 DNA follows: TGCGCCAGCATGCGCGGCAATGAGCAGTTCTTC. Translation: CASMRGNEQFF.